The clone carrying this T cell receptor (beta chain) was seen more than once but under ten times. The antigen is not known. The sample carries other DNA sequences with the same CDR3. The investigators reverse transcribed all of the isolated RNA, so they sequenced expressed TCRB transcripts. TCRdb's copy holds only in-frame clones and misses some; the assay was immunoSEQ multiplex PCR. Seen here are almost 350,000 clones, under 8.5% observed once, and the top ten hold 0.44%. Over 95% purity was reached by all sorted populations. The CDR3 has 14 residues. CDR1 SGHDN and CDR2 FVKESK come from the germline V gene. V lost 4 bases and J lost 1; bases outside the gene matches: 3. This record comes from a study of beta chain features in type 1 diabetes. About the study: Taken together, all samples contributed around 100 million examined sorted cells. Notes on the study in general: Resolution of whether HLA type affects TCRB rearrangement was not achieved here. The study found moderately but significantly shorter TCRB CDR3s in all four CD4+ subsets of Type 1 diabetes patients.

Sequencing used central memory CD4+ T cells from blood. V usage is TRBV14 and J usage is TRBJ1-1; 7 positions match TRBD1. This receptor was obtained from a woman between 18 and 29 years old in good health. The CDR3 DNA reads as TGTGCCAGCAGCCTAGGGGGCTGGAACACTGAAGCTTTCTTT. Its protein product is CASSLGGWNTEAFF.